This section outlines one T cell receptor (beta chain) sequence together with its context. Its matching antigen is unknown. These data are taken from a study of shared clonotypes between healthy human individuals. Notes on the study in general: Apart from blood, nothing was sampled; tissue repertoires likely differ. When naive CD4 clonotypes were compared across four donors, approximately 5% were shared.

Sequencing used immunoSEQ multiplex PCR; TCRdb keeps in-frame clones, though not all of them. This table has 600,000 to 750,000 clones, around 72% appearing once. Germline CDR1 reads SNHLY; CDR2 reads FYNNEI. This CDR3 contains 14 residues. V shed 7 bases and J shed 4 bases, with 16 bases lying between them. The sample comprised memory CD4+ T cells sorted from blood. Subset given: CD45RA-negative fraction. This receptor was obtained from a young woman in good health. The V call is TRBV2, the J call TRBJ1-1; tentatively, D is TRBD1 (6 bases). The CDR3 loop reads CASTVDSFFTEAFF. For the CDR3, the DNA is TGTGCCAGCACCGTGGACAGTTTTTTCACTGAAGCTTTCTTT.